The next 18 T cell receptor beta chains were all read from a single sample in a study of cytomegalovirus exposure and HLA in healthy donors. Clones were sequenced by immunoSEQ multiplex PCR, and TCRdb holds only the in-frame ones, with some missing. Of approximately 65,000 clones listed, 96% are singletons. Sequencing was carried out using PBMCs. These receptors were obtained from a woman under 30 in good health and CMV-seropositive.

J is TRBJ2-1 and V is TRBV11-2; 12 nucleotides agree with TRBD2. V shed 5 bases and J 3 bases; nucleotides not matched to a gene: 2. Per germline, CDR1 SGHAT and CDR2 FQNNGV. The CDR3 covers 15 residues. This CDR3 is CASSRTSGVYNEQFF. In DNA, the CDR3 is TGTGCCAGCAGCCGGACTAGCGGGGTCTACAATGAGCAGTTCTTC.

Here the CDR3 DNA reads TGCGCCAGCAGCCAAGACAGGGAAGAGACCCAGTACTTC. It is translated as CASSQDREETQYF. The V call is TRBV4-3, the J call TRBJ2-5; TRBD1 might be the D (5 bases). Germline V CDR1 and CDR2: LGHNA, YSLEER. V was shortened by 0 bases and J by 3 bases, with 5 bases between the two germline ends. This CDR3 region has 13 residues.

This clone appeared a single time. This rearrangement joins TRBV7-2 to TRBJ1-2; D may be TRBD1 (6 bases). The CDR3 contains 13 residues. The ends were cut back, 0 bases at V and 7 bases at J, with 9 bases in the middle. In germline, CDR1 is SGHTA, CDR2 FQGNSA. The CDR3, as DNA: TGTGCCAGCAGCTTAGCGGGGGCGGCTGGCTACACCTTC. This encodes CASSLAGAAGYTF.

The CDR3: CASRGTGYYGYTF. The CDR3 nucleotides are TGTGCCAGCAGGGGGACAGGTTATTATGGCTACACCTTC. The rearrangement uses TRBV6-6 and TRBJ1-2; 8 nucleotides match TRBD1. The CDR3 has 13 residues. CDR1 is MNHNY, CDR2 SVGAGI, per germline (reference sequence). V lost 6 bases, J lost 5 bases, and 5 bases stayed unmatched.

V usage is TRBV5-1 and J usage is TRBJ2-5; possible D gene TRBD1, 5 bases. This CDR3 is 14 amino acids long. V was cut by 0 bases and J by 7 bases, with 13 bases left in between. Germline V gene lookup returns CDR1 SGHRS and CDR2 YFSETQ. CDR3 amino acids: CASSLGWGDGTQYF. CDR3 nucleotide sequence: TGCGCCAGCAGCTTGGGGTGGGGCGATGGGACCCAGTACTTC.

This clone was observed once. The rearrangement links TRBV2 to TRBJ2-7, with a possible D match to TRBD2 (6 bases). Germline values: CDR1 SNHLY, CDR2 FYNNEI. This CDR3 region has 14 residues. V gave up 6 bases and J gave up 3 bases, with 15 bases separating them. CDR3 amino acids: CASRESGLGYEQYF. The CDR3 DNA reads TGTGCCAGCAGGGAGAGCGGGTTGGGCTACGAGCAGTACTTC.

This chain connects TRBV28 to TRBJ2-7; TRBD1 matches 8 bases. Germline V CDR1 and CDR2: MDHEN, SYDVKM. The CDR3 runs 14 residues. The V segment lost 8 bases and the J segment 2 bases; nucleotides outside the gene matches: 8. Written as DNA, the CDR3 is TGTGCCAGCCTCCCCGGGACAGGACCCTACGAGCAGTACTTC. Its translation: CASLPGTGPYEQYF.

The CDR3 region has the DNA TGTGCCAGCAGCCCGTTGAGGGATACGCAGTATTTT. Residues: CASSPLRDTQYF. The chain employs TRBV7-9 and TRBJ2-3, with D uncertain. V lost 5 bases and J 6 bases, leaving 9 bases between the germline ends. CDR1 SEHNR and CDR2 FQNEAQ come from the germline V gene (reference sequence). The CDR3 is made up of 12 amino acids. The full variable domain, rest sourced from reference TRBV7-9 and TRBJ2-3, is DTGVSQNPRHKITKRGQNVTFRCDPISEHNRLYWYRQTLGQGPEFLTYFQNEAQLEKSRLLSDRFSAERPKGSFSTLEIQRTEQGDSAMYLCASSPLRDTQYFGPGTRLTVL.

This clone was seen once. The chain employs TRBV28 and TRBJ2-7; D is possibly TRBD1 (5 bases). Deletions cut 4 bases from V and 2 bases from J, with 15 bases between. Germline V gene lookup returns CDR1 MDHEN and CDR2 SYDVKM. This CDR3 comprises 15 residues. The CDR3 spells CASSSRQIRTYEQYF. The CDR3 region has the DNA TGTGCCAGCAGTTCCCGACAGATAAGAACCTACGAGCAGTACTTC.

This rearrangement joins TRBV7-8 to TRBJ2-7; 9 nucleotides line up with TRBD2. The length of the CDR3 is 16 residues. The trim removed 3 bases at V and 4 bases at J, leaving 10 bases unmatched. CDR1 is SGHVS, CDR2 FQNEAQ, per germline. For the CDR3, the DNA is TGTGCCAGCAGCTTGGGCCTAGCTAGCGGGAAGTACGAGCAGTACTTC. This codes for CASSLGLASGKYEQYF.

The V and J genes are TRBV5-6 and TRBJ2-7; TRBD2 agrees at 10 bases. Germline CDR1 SGHDT, CDR2 YYEEEE. Germline trimming cut 0 bases from V and 0 bases from J; bases unmatched to any gene: 6. The CDR3 has 17 amino acids. The CDR3 loop reads CASSLAEAGGSSYEQYF. The CDR3 region has the DNA TGTGCCAGCAGCTTGGCTGAAGCGGGAGGGTCCTCCTACGAGCAGTACTTC. Full variable domain (rest looked up from reference TRBV5-6 and TRBJ2-7): DAGVTQSPTHLIKTRGQQVTLRCSPKSGHDTVSWYQQALGQGPQFIFQYYEEEERQRGNFPDRFSGHQFPNYSSELNVNALLLGDSALYLCASSLAEAGGSSYEQYFGPGTRLTVT.

The chain combines TRBV18 with TRBJ2-1; D possibly corresponds to TRBD2 (6 bases). CDR1 is KGHSH and CDR2 is LQKENI in the germline V gene. CDR3 size: 15 residues. Trimming removed 6 bases from V and 2 bases from J, with 14 bases in between. Here the CDR3 DNA reads TGTGCCAGCTCGCTCTCTAGCGTAACCTACAATGAGCAGTTCTTC. Its translation is CASSLSSVTYNEQFF.

The J gene is TRBJ2-7, the V gene TRBV4-3; 13 nucleotides match TRBD2. Trimming at V came to 0 bases and at J to 1 base, leaving 9 bases not matched to a gene. Looked up from germline, CDR1 is LGHNA and CDR2 is YSLEER. The CDR3 contains 19 residues. As DNA, the CDR3 is TGCGCCAGCAGCCAAGATGATTGGACTAGCGGGAGTGGGTCCTACGAGCAGTACTTC. It yields the protein CASSQDDWTSGSGSYEQYF.

This clone was detected only once. V gene TRBV29-1 combines with J gene TRBJ1-3, with D perhaps TRBD1 (5 bases). The CDR3 covers 13 residues. Trimming shortened V by 0 bases and J by 2 bases, and 5 bases separated the two germline ends. CDR1 SQVTM and CDR2 ANQGSEA come from the germline V gene. In DNA form, the CDR3 reads TGCAGCGTTGAAGAAGGGGCTGGAAACACCATATATTTT. This translates into CSVEEGAGNTIYF.

The chain employs TRBV10-3 and TRBJ2-3; 11 positions agree with TRBD2. This CDR3 is built from 14 residues. V dropped 10 bases and J dropped 0; count of bases not matched to a gene: 3. CDR1 and CDR2 from the germline V gene are ENHRY and SYGVKD. The CDR3 DNA sequence: TGTGCCACTAGCGGGAGGTCGAGCACAGATACGCAGTATTTT. Amino acid sequence: CATSGRSSTDTQYF.

The chain uses TRBV19 and TRBJ2-7; possible D gene TRBD1, 6 bases. The germline CDR1 and CDR2 sequences are LNHDA and SQIVND (reference sequence). Trimming removed 10 bases from V and 3 bases from J, with 10 bases in between. There are 11 residues in the CDR3. CDR3 loop: CATKTGYEQYF. The CDR3 DNA reads as TGTGCCACCAAGACAGGCTACGAGCAGTACTTC.

The chain joins TRBV25-1 to TRBJ1-2; no reliable D call. V was cut by 4 bases and J by 4 bases, with 10 bases left in between. There are 13 residues in the CDR3. Germline V gene sequence: CDR1 MGHDK, CDR2 SYGVNS. The CDR3 region is CASSGSGIYGYTF. As DNA, the CDR3 is TGTGCCAGCAGTGGGTCCGGGATCTATGGCTACACCTTC.

This rearrangement joins TRBV11-3 to TRBJ2-2, with 9 nucleotides matching TRBD1. V gave up 8 bases and J gave up 5 bases; unmatched junction bases: 9. The CDR3 has 15 residues. Germline values: CDR1 SGHNT, CDR2 YENEEA. CDR3: CASPWGQGVTGELFF. CDR3 DNA: TGTGCCAGCCCTTGGGGACAGGGAGTAACCGGGGAGCTGTTTTTT.